This note documents a single T cell receptor (beta chain) sequence. This specimen comes from a study of shared clonotypes between healthy human individuals. Donors comprised healthy HIV-negative adults lacking recent acute infections or vaccinations. Naive CD45RA+ and memory CD45RA-negative subsets were split from CD4+ cells. Several immunoSEQ 96-well plates shared each subset's DNA, each plate a replicate. Measured with immunoSEQ multiplex PCR; TCRdb has only the in-frame clones, and not every one. The table includes about 2.4 million clones, roughly 93% detected once. The sequenced sample consisted of naive CD4+ T cells from PBMCs. Subset given: CD45RA+ positively selected. The source of this sequence is a man between 18 and 35 years old in good health. Some clones in this sample may be carry-over from other donors' samples.

CDR3 sequence reads: CASSNRDGSYEQYF. The CDR3 DNA reads as TGTGCCAGCAGTAACCGGGACGGTTCCTACGAGCAGTACTTC. The chain joins TRBV6-5 to TRBJ2-5; D possibly uses TRBD1 or TRBD2 (5 bases each). The better agreement between TRBJ2-7 and the DNA end casts doubt on the J call. CDR3 length: 14 amino acids. CDR1 is MNHEY, CDR2 SVGAGI, per germline.